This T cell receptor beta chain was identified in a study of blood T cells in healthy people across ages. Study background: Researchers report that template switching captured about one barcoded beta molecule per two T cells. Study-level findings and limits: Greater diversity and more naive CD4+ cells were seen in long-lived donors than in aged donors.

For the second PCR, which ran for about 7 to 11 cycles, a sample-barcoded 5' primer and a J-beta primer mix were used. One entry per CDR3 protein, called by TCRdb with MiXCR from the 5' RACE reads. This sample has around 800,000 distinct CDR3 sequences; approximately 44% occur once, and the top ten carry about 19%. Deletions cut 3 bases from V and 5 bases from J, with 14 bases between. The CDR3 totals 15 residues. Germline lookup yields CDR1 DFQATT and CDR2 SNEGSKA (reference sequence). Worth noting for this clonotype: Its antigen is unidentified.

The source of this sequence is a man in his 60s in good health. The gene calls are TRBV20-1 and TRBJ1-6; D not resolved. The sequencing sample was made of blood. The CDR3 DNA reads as TGCAGTGCTAGTACGGGGTTCGGTAATAATTCACCCCTCCACTTT. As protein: CSASTGFGNNSPLHF.